The rows below give T cell receptor beta chains drawn from one sample of a study of neoadjuvant anti-PD-1 for oral cavity cancer. Profiling relied on immunoSEQ multiplex PCR, and the TCRdb table lists in-frame clones only, not all of them. Found here are 9,000 to 10,000 clones, roughly 62% of them singletons; the top ten hold 3% to 4.5%. The sequencing used PBMCs, collected after nivolumab (anti-PD-1) treatment. These TCRs come from a person aged 35-79 years with oral cavity squamous cell carcinoma. Both conserved end residues are part of each CDR3.

CDR3 protein: CASSRGGIANTGELFF; J gene: TRBJ2-2; V gene: TRBV5-1
CDR3 protein: CASSSPYLYEQYF; J gene: TRBJ2-7; V gene: TRBV7-9
CDR3 protein: CASSRDRGLETQYF; J gene: TRBJ2-5; V gene: TRBV6-5
CDR3 protein: CASSTQAYNQPQHF; J gene: TRBJ1-5; V gene: TRBV19
CDR3 protein: CASSPGGRTSNQPQHF; J gene: TRBJ1-5; V gene: TRBV5-1
CDR3 protein: CASRGQGDTGELFF; J gene: TRBJ2-2; V gene: TRBV6-5
CDR3 protein: CASINLTPGLAYNEQFF; J gene: TRBJ2-1; V gene: TRBV10-2
CDR3 protein: CASSSPSTRSDEQYF; J gene: TRBJ2-7; V gene: TRBV19
CDR3 protein: CASSSTGERQPQHF; J gene: TRBJ1-5; V gene: TRBV13
CDR3 protein: CASTTGGAGNSPLHF; J gene: TRBJ1-6; V gene: TRBV14
CDR3 protein: CSVGGVGRRTEAFF; J gene: TRBJ1-1; V gene: TRBV29-1
CDR3 protein: CAWSLGPNQPQHF; J gene: TRBJ1-5; V gene: TRBV30
CDR3 protein: CASSVVAGMTGEQYF; J gene: TRBJ2-7; V gene: TRBV7-9
CDR3 protein: CASFAIPAADENEQFF; J gene: TRBJ2-1; V gene: TRBV6-6
CDR3 protein: CSASPSGKTTYGYTF; J gene: TRBJ1-2; V gene: TRBV29-1
CDR3 protein: CASSPHPEGSSYNEQFF; J gene: TRBJ2-1; V gene: TRBV9
CDR3 protein: CASSHSTGRDEQYF; J gene: TRBJ2-7; V gene: TRBV6-1
CDR3 protein: CASSGTSGGRTETQYF; J gene: TRBJ2-5; V gene: TRBV5-6
CDR3 protein: CASKPGQAYEKLFF; J gene: TRBJ1-4; V gene: TRBV19
CDR3 protein: CASSPGRVNVVRSEKLFF; J gene: TRBJ1-4; V gene: TRBV11-2
CDR3 protein: CASSIQNSNQPQHF; J gene: TRBJ1-5; V gene: TRBV19
CDR3 protein: CASSRDGSSGNTIYF; J gene: TRBJ1-3; V gene: TRBV10-1
CDR3 protein: CSVRLDRAVNSPLHF; J gene: TRBJ1-6; V gene: TRBV29-1
CDR3 protein: CASSERTSGINEQFF; J gene: TRBJ2-1; V gene: TRBV19
CDR3 protein: CASSQPLGTGGGSPLHF; J gene: TRBJ1-6; V gene: TRBV18
CDR3 protein: CASSSDAASYEQYF; J gene: TRBJ2-7; V gene: TRBV5-1
CDR3 protein: CASSVGESNTEAFF; J gene: TRBJ1-1; V gene: TRBV9
CDR3 protein: CASSFRGASSYNEQFF; J gene: TRBJ2-1; V gene: TRBV11-2